Following are 19 T cell receptor beta chains from one sample sequenced in a study of T cell responses to AZD1222 COVID-19 vaccine. Measured with immunoSEQ multiplex PCR; TCRdb has only the in-frame clones, and not every one. This table has some 170,000 clones, 85% to 90% appearing once. The sample in question was peripheral blood, obtained on day 0 of AZD1222 vaccination. All receptors derive from an adult in good health.

V is TRBV28 and J is TRBJ2-1, with D perhaps matching TRBD2 (5 bases). CDR1 and CDR2 (germline): MDHEN, SYDVKM. V lost 6 bases to trimming and J lost 8 bases, with 11 bases between them. The CDR3 has 12 amino acids. CDR3 sequence: CASRLALDEQFF. CDR3 in DNA: TGTGCCAGCAGGCTAGCTCTCGATGAGCAGTTCTTC.

The chain combines TRBV7-8 with TRBJ1-1, with D perhaps TRBD1 (6 bases). The CDR3 has 15 residues. V lost 5 bases and J lost 0, with 13 bases in between. In germline, CDR1 is SGHVS, CDR2 FQNEAQ. The CDR3 nucleotides read TGTGCCAGCAGCAAGCAGGACAGCGTGAACACTGAAGCTTTCTTT. Translating it yields CASSKQDSVNTEAFF. The entire variable domain, with the rest obtained from reference TRBV7-8 and TRBJ1-1, is as follows: GAGVSQSPRYKVAKRGQDVALRCDPISGHVSLFWYQQALGQGPEFLTYFQNEAQLDKSGLPSDRFFAERPEGSVSTLKIQRTQQEDSAVYLCASSKQDSVNTEAFFGQGTRLTVV.

In DNA form, the CDR3 reads TGTGCCAGCAGATCCCGGGGAGATGAAGCTTTCTTT. Its translation is CASRSRGDEAFF. This chain uses TRBV12-3 or TRBV12-4 with TRBJ1-1; D gene ambiguous. V lost 6 bases to trimming and J lost 7 bases, with 12 bases between them. The CDR3 loop spans 12 amino acids.

The chain carries TRBV11-1 and TRBJ1-3; D ambiguous. The CDR3 contains 14 residues. V dropped 5 bases and J dropped 5 bases, with 13 bases sitting between them. Per germline, CDR1 SGHAT and CDR2 FQDESV (reference sequence). The CDR3 sequence is CASSVGVTRNTIYF. DNA of the CDR3: TGTGCCAGCAGCGTCGGGGTGACCAGAAACACCATATATTTT.

This chain joins TRBV15 and TRBJ2-1; D is unclear. Germline lookup yields CDR1 LNHNV and CDR2 YYDKDF (reference sequence). The CDR3 covers 15 residues. Deletions cut 0 bases from V and 2 bases from J, with 8 bases between. The CDR3 bases are TGTGCCACCAGCAGAGAGAAATCTCCCTACAATGAGCAGTTCTTC. Its protein product is CATSREKSPYNEQFF.

The rearrangement joins TRBV7-2 to TRBJ1-5; D unclear. Germline lookup yields CDR1 SGHTA and CDR2 FQGNSA. The CDR3 is 14 residues long. With 5 bases removed from V and 7 bases from J, the gap between germline ends came to 15 bases. For the CDR3, the DNA is TGTGCCAGCAGCCCGGACTCGGGGAAACAGCCCCAGCATTTT. It is translated as CASSPDSGKQPQHF.

The chain links TRBV5-5 to TRBJ1-5; TRBD1 matches at 7 bases. Trimming at V came to 5 bases and at J to 4 bases, leaving 15 bases not matched to a gene. The germline V gene encodes CDR1 SGHKS and CDR2 YYEKEE (reference sequence). CDR3 length: 17 amino acids. The CDR3 loop is CASSDRATSGWNQPQHF. The CDR3 DNA follows: TGTGCCAGCAGTGACAGGGCTACCTCGGGATGGAATCAGCCCCAGCATTTT.

The chain couples TRBV24-1 to TRBJ2-2, with 12 nucleotides matching TRBD2. The CDR3 is 16 residues long. The germline V gene has CDR1 KGHDR and CDR2 SFDVKD. V lost 9 bases and J lost 0; bases outside the gene matches: 4. Written as DNA, the CDR3 is TGTGCCACCGGGCTAGCGGGAGGGCCGAACACCGGGGAGCTGTTTTTT. Translated: CATGLAGGPNTGELFF.

The CDR3 region has the DNA TGTGCCTGGAGTGTACCCGGGGGGCCCCGGGAGACCCAGTACTTC. It encodes CAWSVPGGPRETQYF. The V and J genes are TRBV30 and TRBJ2-5, with D possibly being TRBD2 (7 bases). From germline, CDR1 is GTSNPN and CDR2 SVGIG (reference sequence). Trimming took 0 bases from V and 5 from J, leaving 16 bases between them. The CDR3 consists of 15 residues.

The chain couples TRBV6-5 to TRBJ2-3, with D possibly called TRBD1 or TRBD2 (5 bases each). V lost 7 bases and J 2 bases, leaving 16 bases between the germline ends. The CDR3 loop spans 15 amino acids. Germline-derived CDR1 and CDR2 are MNHEY and SVGAGI. The CDR3 DNA follows: TGTGCCAGCACCTACGGCCAGGGAGCCACAGATACGCAGTATTTT. It is translated as CASTYGQGATDTQYF.

This chain uses TRBV7-2 with TRBJ1-4, with no clear D. V dropped 6 bases and J dropped 7 bases, with 12 bases sitting between them. The V gene's germline CDR1 is SGHTA and CDR2 FQGNSA. This CDR3 contains 13 residues. CDR3 coding DNA: TGTGCCAGCAGGACCACTTGGAGTGAAAAACTGTTTTTT. It codes for CASRTTWSEKLFF.

The chain links TRBV27 to TRBJ2-5; D unclear. Between the trimmed V and J ends, which lost 5 bases and 5 bases, there was a span of 12 bases. Germline V lookup: CDR1 MNHEY, CDR2 SMNVEV (reference sequence). This CDR3 is built from 13 residues. DNA for the CDR3: TGTGCCAGCAGTAGGGCCCCCCGGGAGACCCAGTACTTC. Residues: CASSRAPRETQYF.

This chain links TRBV19 with TRBJ1-4; maybe TRBD1 (6 bases). The CDR3 extends over 17 amino acids. Germline CDR1 reads LNHDA; CDR2 reads SQIVND (reference sequence). V was clipped by 1 base and J by 3 bases, with 15 bases between them. CDR3 loop: CASSIGRGGNANEKLFF. DNA for the CDR3: TGTGCCAGTAGTATAGGGAGGGGGGGGAACGCTAATGAAAAACTGTTTTTT.

This clone showed up just once. CDR3: CASRGDGGADTQYF. The CDR3 coding sequence is TGTGCCTCCAGGGGGGACGGAGGGGCAGATACGCAGTATTTT. This chain connects TRBV10-3 to TRBJ2-3; perhaps TRBD1 as D (7 bases). The germline V gene encodes CDR1 ENHRY and CDR2 SYGVKD. The V and J ends lost 11 bases and 4 bases respectively, with 19 bases between them. The CDR3 is 14 residues long.

Remarks on this clone: This CDR3 is also generated by other DNA sequences in the sample. The gene calls are TRBV2 and TRBJ1-2; TRBD1 matches at 7 bases. CDR1 and CDR2 (germline): SNHLY, FYNNEI. V trimming: 1 base; J trimming: 8 bases; junction bases outside the gene matches: 7. This CDR3 is 14 amino acids long. DNA of the CDR3: TGTGCCAGCAGTGAAGGGCGGGACAGAGCGGGCTACACCTTC. This translates into CASSEGRDRAGYTF.

CDR3 DNA sequence: TGTGCAAGTCGCCGCGGGACTACCCCGCCGAACACTGAAGCTTTCTTT. It is translated as CASRRGTTPPNTEAFF. The chain joins TRBV12-2 to TRBJ1-1. TRBV12-2 is shown as a pseudogene. The CDR3 is made up of 16 amino acids.

Regarding this clone: The same CDR3 arises from other DNA sequences in this sample as well. V and J are TRBV27 and TRBJ2-3; TRBD2 matches at 7 bases. The length of the CDR3 is 16 residues. Germline CDR1 and CDR2: MNHEY and SMNVEV (reference sequence). The V gene end was trimmed by 0 bases and the J gene end by 3 bases; junction bases not matched to a gene: 6. CDR3 DNA sequence: TGTGCCAGCAGTTTATCGGCGGGAGTGCGGACAGATACGCAGTATTTT. Amino acid sequence: CASSLSAGVRTDTQYF.

This chain joins TRBV5-1 and TRBJ1-4; D perhaps matches TRBD1 (5 bases). Trimming cost V 0 bases and J 8 bases, with 17 bases left between them. Germline assignment: CDR1 SGHRS and CDR2 YFSETQ. CDR3 size: 16 residues. CDR3 residues: CASSLDVRGGEEKLFF. DNA of the CDR3: TGCGCCAGCAGCTTGGACGTGAGGGGAGGCGAAGAAAAACTGTTTTTT.

The chain links TRBV15 to TRBJ1-5, with D possibly being TRBD1 (5 bases). The CDR3 is 15 amino acids. The germline V gene has CDR1 LNHNV and CDR2 YYDKDF (reference sequence). Trimming pared 0 bases from V and 4 bases from J, leaving 10 bases between. The CDR3 nucleotides read TGTGCCACCAGCAGAGATGAGGAGGGGAATCAGCCCCAGCATTTT. This codes for CATSRDEEGNQPQHF.